The clone carrying this T cell receptor beta chain was counted ten times or more. Its target is unknown. This sample was included in a study of neurological immune-mediated disorders. CDR1 is LGHDT and CDR2 is YNNKEL in the germline V gene (reference sequence). This CDR3 comprises 16 residues. The V and J ends lost 1 base and 0 bases, in that order; junction bases with no gene match: 3. General study findings and limits: When grouped phylogenetically, the repertoires of 18 of the 34 multiple sclerosis patients fell together in one related-CDR3 cluster, which is a possible signature.

The authors produced cDNA by 5'RACE using 10-nucleotide random UMIs. TCRdb recomputed calls from the 5' RACE reads with MiXCR, one row per CDR3 protein. Of about 70,000 distinct CDR3 sequences listed, 4.8% are singletons. The chain links TRBV3-1 to TRBJ2-1, with TRBD2 matching 7 bases. The specimen was PBMCs. The clonotype comes from a woman between 65 and 79 years old with multiple sclerosis. The CDR3 DNA reads as TGTGCCAGCAGCCAAGGTCGCGGGAGCTCCTACAATGAGCAGTTCTTC. Its translation is CASSQGRGSSYNEQFF.